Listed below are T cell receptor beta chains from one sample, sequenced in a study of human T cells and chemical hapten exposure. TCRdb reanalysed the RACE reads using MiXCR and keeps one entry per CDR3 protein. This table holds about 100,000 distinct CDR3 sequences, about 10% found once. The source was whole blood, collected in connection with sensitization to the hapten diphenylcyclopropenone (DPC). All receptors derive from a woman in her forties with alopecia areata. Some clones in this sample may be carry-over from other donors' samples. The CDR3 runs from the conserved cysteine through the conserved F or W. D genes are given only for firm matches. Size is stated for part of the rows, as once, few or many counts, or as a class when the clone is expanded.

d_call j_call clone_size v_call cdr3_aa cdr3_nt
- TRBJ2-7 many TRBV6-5 CASSYLGGGPYEQYF TGTGCCAGCAGTTACTTGGGAGGAGGGCCCTACGAGCAGTACTTC
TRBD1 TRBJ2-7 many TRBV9 CASSPGRLRTGDSYEQYF TGTGCCAGCAGCCCGGGGCGATTGCGGACAGGCGATTCCTACGAGCAGTACTTC
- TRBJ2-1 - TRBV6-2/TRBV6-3 CASSYSMWDNEQFF TGTGCCAGCAGTTACTCGATGTGGGACAATGAGCAGTTCTTC
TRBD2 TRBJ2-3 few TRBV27 CASSRPSGLDTQYF TGTGCCAGCAGTAGGCCTAGCGGGCTTGATACGCAGTATTTT
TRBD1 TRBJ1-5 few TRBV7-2 CASSPGGRNQPQHF TGTGCCAGCAGCCCAGGGGGCCGGAATCAGCCCCAGCATTTT
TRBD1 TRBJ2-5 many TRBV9 CASSPVGTGGQETQYF TGTGCCAGCAGCCCCGTGGGGACAGGGGGACAAGAGACCCAGTACTTC
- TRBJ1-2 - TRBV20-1 CSADESRVHGYTF TGCAGTGCTGATGAGTCCCGGGTTCATGGCTACACCTTC
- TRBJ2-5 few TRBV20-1 CSASKLGSQETQYF TGCAGTGCTAGTAAGCTTGGCAGTCAAGAGACCCAGTACTTC
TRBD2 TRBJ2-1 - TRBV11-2 CASSRSGRGPNEQFF TGTGCCAGCAGCCGTAGCGGGAGGGGTCCCAATGAGCAGTTCTTC
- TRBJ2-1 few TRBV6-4 CASSDGSQGYNEQFF TGTGCCAGCAGTGACGGATCCCAGGGTTACAATGAGCAGTTCTTC
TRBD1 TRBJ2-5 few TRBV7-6 CASSLYGTGQTQYF TGTGCCAGCAGCTTGTATGGGACAGGGCAGACCCAGTACTTC
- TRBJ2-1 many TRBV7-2 CASSTQQGPTYEQFF TGTGCCAGCAGCACCCAGCAAGGTCCGACCTATGAGCAGTTCTTC
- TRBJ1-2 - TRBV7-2 CASSPGGRGTIWGYTF TGTGCCAGCAGCCCGGGAGGGCGGGGAACTATCTGGGGCTACACCTTC
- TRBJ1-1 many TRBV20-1 CSAPGHTNTEAFF TGCAGTGCGCCCGGACACACGAACACTGAAGCTTTCTTT
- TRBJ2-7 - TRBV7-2 CASSLGTSRTAPVEQYF TGTGCCAGCAGCTTAGGTACGTCAAGAACGGCTCCTGTCGAGCAGTACTTC
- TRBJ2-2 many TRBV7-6 CASSPTFRTGGNTGELFF TGTGCCAGCAGCCCAACCTTTAGGACCGGGGGTAACACCGGGGAGCTGTTTTTT
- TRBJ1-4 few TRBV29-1 CSGLAGRANEKLFF TGCAGCGGCCTAGCAGGGAGGGCTAATGAAAAACTGTTTTTT
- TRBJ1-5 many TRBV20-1 CSARATAEGGQPQHF TGCAGTGCTAGAGCCACAGCCGAGGGGGGTCAGCCCCAGCATTTT
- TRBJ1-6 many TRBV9 CASSLPGSRKNSPLHF TGTGCCAGCAGCCTTCCGGGATCTAGGAAGAATTCACCCCTCCACTTT
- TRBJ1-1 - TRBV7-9 CASSLVVGIAEAFF TGTGCCAGCAGCTTAGTTGTCGGAATCGCTGAAGCTTTCTTT
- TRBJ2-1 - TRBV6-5 CASSPTRASHNEQFF TGTGCCAGCAGCCCCACCCGGGCTAGTCACAATGAGCAGTTCTTC
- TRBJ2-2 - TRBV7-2 CASSLSLAADTGELFF TGTGCCAGCAGCTTAAGTCTAGCCGCGGACACCGGGGAGCTGTTTTTT
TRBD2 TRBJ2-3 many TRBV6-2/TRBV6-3 CATRRIAGSSDTQYF TGTGCCACACGTCGCATAGCGGGGTCATCAGATACGCAGTATTTT
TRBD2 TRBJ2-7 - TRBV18 CASSPPGLAGHEQYF TGTGCCAGCTCACCACCTGGACTAGCGGGACACGAGCAGTACTTC
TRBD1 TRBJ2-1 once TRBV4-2 CASSRLTGTGGYNEQFF TGTGCCAGCAGCCGACTTACCGGGACAGGGGGTTACAATGAGCAGTTCTTC
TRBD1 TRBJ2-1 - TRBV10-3 CAISVGQGDWQFF TGTGCCATCAGTGTTGGGCAGGGGGATTGGCAGTTCTTC
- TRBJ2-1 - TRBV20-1 CSAEGSEQFF TGCAGTGCCGAGGGGTCCGAGCAGTTCTTC
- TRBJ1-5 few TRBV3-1 CASSQGDGTKQHF TGTGCCAGCAGCCAAGGAGACGGGACTAAGCAGCATTTT
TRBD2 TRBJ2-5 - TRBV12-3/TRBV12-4 CASSPRLAGSAQYF TGTGCCAGCAGTCCCCGACTAGCGGGGAGCGCCCAGTACTTC
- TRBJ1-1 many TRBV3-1 CASSQSAEAFF TGTGCCAGCAGCCAATCCGCTGAAGCTTTCTTT
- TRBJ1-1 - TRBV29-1 CSAFRPGMNTEAFF TGCAGCGCATTCCGTCCAGGAATGAACACTGAAGCTTTCTTT
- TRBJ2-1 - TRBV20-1 CSAPSRLGFYNEQFF TGCAGTGCTCCGTCGCGGCTCGGGTTCTACAATGAGCAGTTCTTC
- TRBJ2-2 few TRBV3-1 CASSQGVGTGELFF TGTGCCAGCAGCCAAGGGGTCGGGACCGGGGAGCTGTTTTTT
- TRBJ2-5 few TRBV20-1 CSAPLSAGEETQYF TGCAGTGCCCCCCTGTCGGCAGGGGAAGAGACCCAGTACTTC
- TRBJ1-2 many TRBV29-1 CSALEPGASYGYTF TGCAGCGCCCTCGAGCCAGGGGCGAGCTATGGCTACACCTTC
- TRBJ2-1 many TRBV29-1 CSASDPPHNEQFF TGCAGCGCATCAGATCCCCCCCACAATGAGCAGTTCTTC
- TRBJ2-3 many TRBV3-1 CASSQALAPDTQYF TGTGCCAGCAGCCAAGCTCTAGCTCCAGATACGCAGTATTTT
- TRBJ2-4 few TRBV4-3 CASSQDAQGWGLGVKNIQYF TGCGCCAGCAGCCAAGACGCACAGGGATGGGGACTGGGTGTCAAAAACATTCAGTACTTC
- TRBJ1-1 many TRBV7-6 CASSLQGVNTEAFF TGTGCCAGCAGCTTGCAGGGTGTGAACACTGAAGCTTTCTTT
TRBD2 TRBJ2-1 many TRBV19 CASRGLATNNEQFF TGTGCCAGCCGGGGACTAGCGACTAACAATGAGCAGTTCTTC
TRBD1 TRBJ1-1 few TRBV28 CASTPGTGIAEAFF TGTGCCAGCACCCCCGGGACAGGGATCGCTGAAGCTTTCTTT
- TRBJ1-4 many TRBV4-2 CASSQGRRNEKLFF TGTGCCAGCAGCCAAGGTCGGCGAAATGAAAAACTGTTTTTT
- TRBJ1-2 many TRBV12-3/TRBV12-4 CASSPTPVANYGYTF TGTGCCAGCAGCCCAACACCGGTAGCTAACTATGGCTACACCTTC
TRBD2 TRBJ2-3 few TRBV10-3 CAISEGTSGGTDTQYF TGTGCCATCAGTGAGGGGACTAGCGGGGGCACAGATACGCAGTATTTT
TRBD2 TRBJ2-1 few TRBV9 CASSTVGSGSRDEQFF TGTGCCAGCAGCACCGTGGGTAGCGGGAGTAGGGATGAGCAGTTCTTC
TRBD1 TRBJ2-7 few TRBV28 CAILGTARPYEQYF TGTGCCATCCTCGGGACAGCCCGCCCCTACGAGCAGTACTTC
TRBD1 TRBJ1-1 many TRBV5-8 CASRYWTGNTEAFF TGTGCCAGCAGATACTGGACAGGGAACACTGAAGCTTTCTTT
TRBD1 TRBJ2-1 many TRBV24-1 CATSDRRQGWNEQFF TGTGCCACCAGTGACCGTAGACAGGGTTGGAATGAGCAGTTCTTC
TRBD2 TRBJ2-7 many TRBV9 CASSSPRVGGGPYEQYF TGTGCCAGCAGCTCCCCCCGGGTTGGGGGGGGACCCTACGAGCAGTACTTC
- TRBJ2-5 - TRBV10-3 CAIGPQETQYF TGTGCCATCGGGCCTCAAGAGACCCAGTACTTC
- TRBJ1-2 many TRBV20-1 CSASVGRGYGYTF TGCAGTGCTAGCGTCGGGAGGGGCTATGGCTACACCTTC
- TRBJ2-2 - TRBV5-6 CASSFKANTGELFF TGTGCCAGCAGCTTCAAAGCGAACACCGGGGAGCTGTTTTTT
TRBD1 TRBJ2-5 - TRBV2 CASSGDRAQETQYF TGTGCCAGCAGTGGCGACAGGGCCCAAGAGACCCAGTACTTC
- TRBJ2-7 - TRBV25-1 CASSEGDQRYEQYF TGTGCCAGCAGTGAAGGGGACCAAAGATACGAGCAGTACTTC
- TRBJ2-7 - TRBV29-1 CSAGWQRDYEQYF TGCAGCGCCGGGTGGCAGAGAGACTACGAGCAGTACTTC
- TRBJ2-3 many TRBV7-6 CASSLAPSGGTDTQYF TGTGCCAGCAGCTTAGCCCCGAGCGGAGGCACAGATACGCAGTATTTT
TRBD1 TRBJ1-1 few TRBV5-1 CASSLGGTANTEAFF TGCGCCAGCAGCTTGGGGGGGACAGCGAACACTGAAGCTTTCTTT
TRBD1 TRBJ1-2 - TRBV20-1 CSVGRAGGFYGYTF TGCAGTGTCGGGCGGGCAGGGGGCTTCTATGGCTACACCTTC
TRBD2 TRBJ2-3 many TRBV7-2 CASIWRGGPDTQYF TGTGCCAGCATTTGGCGGGGGGGCCCAGATACGCAGTATTTT